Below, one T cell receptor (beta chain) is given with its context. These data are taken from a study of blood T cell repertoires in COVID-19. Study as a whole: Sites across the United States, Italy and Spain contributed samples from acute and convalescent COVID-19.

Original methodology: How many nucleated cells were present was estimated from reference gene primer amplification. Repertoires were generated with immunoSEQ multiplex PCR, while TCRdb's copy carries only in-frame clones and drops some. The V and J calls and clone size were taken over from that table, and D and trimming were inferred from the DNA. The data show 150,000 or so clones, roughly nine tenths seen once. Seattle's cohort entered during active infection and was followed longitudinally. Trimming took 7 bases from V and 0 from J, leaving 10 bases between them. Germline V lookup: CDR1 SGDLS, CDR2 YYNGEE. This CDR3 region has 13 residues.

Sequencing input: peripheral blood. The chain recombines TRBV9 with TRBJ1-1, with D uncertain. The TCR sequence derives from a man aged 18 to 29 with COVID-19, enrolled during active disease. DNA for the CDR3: TGTGCCAGCGCCCGAGGTTTGAACACTGAAGCTTTCTTT. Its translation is CASARGLNTEAFF.